A single sample gave rise to the 16 T cell receptor beta chains below, sequenced in a study of beta chain features in type 1 diabetes (dated by TCRdb to the late 2010s). Libraries were constructed by the immunoSEQ multiplex PCR assay. The entire isolated RNA was reverse transcribed using the High Capacity cDNA Reverse Transcription Kit, and thus expressed TCRB transcripts were sequenced. TCRdb took this table from immuneACCESS and kept in-frame rearrangements with V and J called. Such tables lack part of the clones; where checked against another copy, unresolved V genes explain under half of the gap, and the rest is unexplained. Across this sample there are about 150,000 clones, with 40% to 55% seen only once. The top ten clones comprise roughly 0.42% of the sample. Input material: Tregs from blood. Per the publication, the cell subset or site label means: regulatory CD4+ T cells. These receptors were obtained from a man younger than 35 in good health.

The chain has TRBV28 and TRBJ2-6; D not resolved. V was shortened by 8 bases and J by 0 bases, with 5 bases between the two germline ends. CDR3 length: 13 amino acids. Germline assignment: CDR1 MDHEN and CDR2 SYDVKM. The CDR3 loop is CASQNSGANVLTF. The DNA for the CDR3 is TGTGCCAGCCAGAACTCTGGGGCCAACGTCCTGACTTTC. The full variable domain, its missing parts supplied by reference TRBV28 and TRBJ2-6, is DVKVTQSSRYLVKRTGEKVFLECVQDMDHENMFWYRQDPGLGLRLIYFSYDVKMKEKGDIPEGYSVSREKKERFSLILESASTNQTSMYLCASQNSGANVLTFGAGSRLTVL.

The DNA for the CDR3 is TGTGCCAGCAGCCAGGCAGGACAGTACGAGCAGTACTTC. Its protein is CASSQAGQYEQYF. The chain links TRBV4-2 to TRBJ2-7, with D possibly being TRBD1 (6 bases). The CDR3 is 13 amino acids. The germline CDR1 and CDR2 sequences are LGHNA and YNFKEQ. Trimming pared 3 bases from V and 4 bases from J, leaving 10 bases between.

This clone came up a few times. The chain combines TRBV7-3 with TRBJ2-1; 9 positions agree with TRBD2. V was clipped by 2 bases and J by 4 bases; unmatched bases: 3. This CDR3 comprises 15 residues. Germline assignment: CDR1 SGHTA and CDR2 FQGTGA. The CDR3 protein is CASSLVSGGYNEQFF. The CDR3 coding sequence is TGTGCCAGCAGCTTAGTTAGCGGGGGTTACAATGAGCAGTTCTTC.

V gene TRBV30 combines with J gene TRBJ1-5; the match to TRBD1 covers 7 bases. Germline CDR1 is GTSNPN and CDR2 is SVGIG (reference sequence). The CDR3 contains 15 residues. V shed 3 bases, J shed 2 bases, and the junction held 7 bases outside the gene matches. CDR3 loop: CAWRRGQLGNQPQHF. In DNA, the CDR3 is TGTGCCTGGAGAAGGGGGCAGTTAGGCAATCAGCCCCAGCATTTT.

The chain employs TRBV15 and TRBJ1-5; unclear D gene. The CDR3 sequence is 14 residues long. V dropped 1 base and J dropped 9 bases, with 13 bases sitting between them. The germline gives CDR1 LNHNV, CDR2 YYDKDF (reference sequence). The CDR3 DNA follows: TGTGCCACCAGCAGAGGAGGTAAGAATTCGCCCCAGCATTTT. Translation: CATSRGGKNSPQHF. The entire variable domain, with the rest obtained from reference TRBV15 and TRBJ1-5, is as follows: DAMVIQNPRYQVTQFGKPVTLSCSQTLNHNVMYWYQQKSSQAPKLLFHYYDKDFNNEADTPDNFQSRRPNTSFCFLDIRSPGLGDTAMYLCATSRGGKNSPQHFGDGTRLSIL.

This sequence joins TRBV5-1 and TRBJ1-6, with D tentatively TRBD1 (5 bases). The germline V gene has CDR1 SGHRS and CDR2 YFSETQ. The CDR3 consists of 15 residues. V was pared by 4 bases and J by 2 bases, with 10 bases between. DNA of the CDR3: TGCGCCAGCAGCCCGGAAGGGGCCTATAATTCACCCCTCCACTTT. Translating gives CASSPEGAYNSPLHF.

V usage is TRBV28 and J usage is TRBJ1-5, with TRBD1 matching 11 bases. Germline CDR1 and CDR2: MDHEN and SYDVKM. The V gene end was trimmed by 4 bases and the J gene end by 0 bases; junction bases not matched to a gene: 5. CDR3 size: 17 residues. The CDR3 loop is CASSSGQGALSNQPQHF. In DNA form, the CDR3 reads TGTGCCAGCAGTTCCGGACAGGGGGCGCTTAGCAATCAGCCCCAGCATTTT. Drawing the rest from reference TRBV28 and TRBJ1-5, the complete variable domain is DVKVTQSSRYLVKRTGEKVFLECVQDMDHENMFWYRQDPGLGLRLIYFSYDVKMKEKGDIPEGYSVSREKKERFSLILESASTNQTSMYLCASSSGQGALSNQPQHFGDGTRLSIL.

This clone was seen more than once but under ten times. This sequence joins TRBV7-9 and TRBJ2-7; TRBD1 aligns across 10 bases. CDR1 SEHNR and CDR2 FQNEAQ come from the germline V gene (reference sequence). The V segment lost 8 bases and the J segment 2 bases; nucleotides outside the gene matches: 6. The CDR3 sequence is 14 residues long. The CDR3 sequence: CASSKTGGPYEQYF. In nucleotides, the CDR3 is TGTGCCAGCTCCAAGACAGGGGGCCCCTACGAGCAGTACTTC.

This chain connects TRBV7-2 to TRBJ2-3; weak D call: TRBD2 (6 bases). Trimming left V 5 bases short and J 3 bases short, with 15 bases between. Germline CDR1 reads SGHTA; CDR2 reads FQGNSA. The CDR3 is 15 residues long. The CDR3: CASSAGPRGTDTQYF. CDR3 bases: TGTGCCAGCAGCGCGGGACCTCGTGGAACAGATACGCAGTATTTT.

This chain connects TRBV30 to TRBJ2-3; TRBD2 aligns across 10 bases. In germline, CDR1 is GTSNPN, CDR2 SVGIG (reference sequence). The V gene end was trimmed by 0 bases and the J gene end by 6 bases; junction bases not matched to a gene: 9. The CDR3 runs to 16 residues. CDR3 region: CAWSVGLAGVGDTQYF. In nucleotides, the CDR3 is TGTGCCTGGAGTGTAGGGCTAGCGGGAGTAGGGGATACGCAGTATTTT.

In regard to this clone: The same CDR3 arises from other DNA sequences in this sample as well. CDR3: CASSPGLAGGANEQFF. Here the CDR3 DNA reads TGTGCCAGCTCACCAGGACTAGCGGGAGGAGCGAATGAGCAGTTCTTC. The J gene is TRBJ2-1, the V gene TRBV18; TRBD2 aligns across 14 bases. Germline V lookup: CDR1 KGHSH, CDR2 LQKENI. This CDR3 has 16 residues. Trimming cost V 2 bases and J 7 bases; bases outside gene matches: 4.

The table lists this clone with a count of one. The J gene is TRBJ1-3, the V gene TRBV9, with 7 nucleotides matching TRBD1. With 3 bases clipped from V and 0 bases from J, the junction kept 9 bases outside the gene matches. Germline V gene sequence: CDR1 SGDLS, CDR2 YYNGEE. The CDR3 consists of 17 residues. CDR3 amino acids: CASSARQGPVSGNTIYF. CDR3 in DNA: TGTGCCAGCAGCGCTCGACAGGGCCCGGTCTCTGGAAACACCATATATTTT.

The V and J genes are TRBV19 and TRBJ2-7; TRBD1 might be the D (6 bases). This CDR3 spans 13 amino acids. Trimming cost V 4 bases and J 4 bases, with 11 bases left between them. The germline gives CDR1 LNHDA, CDR2 SQIVND (reference sequence). CDR3 nucleotide sequence: TGTGCCAGTAGTAAAACAGGGCGATACGAGCAGTACTTC. This gives the protein CASSKTGRYEQYF.

This clone has just one count. CDR3 sequence (DNA): TGTGCCAGCAGTTTTCGTATCAGGGGAAAGCAGTTCTTC. Translating it yields CASSFRIRGKQFF. V and J are TRBV28 and TRBJ2-1, with D maybe TRBD1 (6 bases). The V and J ends lost 3 bases and 11 bases respectively, with 14 bases between them. This CDR3 has 13 amino acids. Germline lookup yields CDR1 MDHEN and CDR2 SYDVKM.

There are a few counts of this clone. This chain joins TRBV7-2 and TRBJ2-4, with TRBD2 matching over 15 bases. Trimming took 5 bases from V and 3 from J; bases not matched to a gene: 8. The CDR3 has 18 amino acids. Germline assignment: CDR1 SGHTA and CDR2 FQGNSA. CDR3 bases: TGTGCCAGCAGCCTCGGACTAGCGGGAGGGCCTAGCAAAAACATTCAGTACTTC. As protein: CASSLGLAGGPSKNIQYF.

V and J are TRBV7-3 and TRBJ2-5, with 8 nucleotides matching TRBD2. This CDR3 is 15 amino acids long. Trimming removed 5 bases from V and 2 bases from J; junction bases left unmatched: 7. Germline CDR1 is SGHTA and CDR2 is FQGTGA. The CDR3 DNA sequence: TGTGCCAGCAGCAATTCCGGGACTAGTCAAGAGACCCAGTACTTC. Amino acid sequence: CASSNSGTSQETQYF.